These 19 T cell receptor beta chains share one sample of origin, sequenced in a study. TCRdb independently ran MiXCR on the 5' RACE reads; one entry per CDR3 protein. The sample consists of nearly 55,000 distinct CDR3 sequences, more than 20% of them appearing once. Sequencing was done on a sample of tumor-infiltrating naive CD4+ T cells sorted from the breast tumor. Subset: naive CD4+ T cells, CD4+CD45RA+CD25-. These receptors all stem from a female donor with breast cancer.

The chain links TRBV5-1 to TRBJ1-4; D call uncertain. This CDR3 is 14 amino acids long. The V and J ends lost 0 bases and 0 bases respectively, with 3 bases between them. CDR1 is SGHRS and CDR2 is YFSETQ in the germline V gene. CDR3 DNA: TGCGCCAGCAGCTTGGAATCAACTAATGAAAAACTGTTTTTT. It codes for CASSLESTNEKLFF.

The sample holds a few counts of this clonotype. J is TRBJ1-1 and V is TRBV12-3 or TRBV12-4; 7 nucleotides line up with TRBD1. This CDR3 comprises 12 residues. J was trimmed by 3 bases and V by 6 bases; bases with no gene match: 1. The CDR3 bases are TGTGCCAGCAGAGGGGGCCACACTGAAGCTTTCTTT. Its protein product is CASRGGHTEAFF.

The rearrangement uses TRBV5-1 and TRBJ1-2; 7 bases are a match to TRBD1. The germline gives CDR1 SGHRS, CDR2 YFSETQ. This CDR3 region has 12 residues. The ends lost 4 bases at V and 13 bases at J; junction bases unmatched: 10. The CDR3 loop reads CASSVDDRASTF. The CDR3 region has the DNA TGCGCCAGCAGCGTAGACGACAGGGCCTCCACCTTC.

V gene TRBV29-1 combines with J gene TRBJ2-6, with 8 bases aligning to TRBD1. V trimming: 7 bases; J trimming: 0 bases; junction bases outside the gene matches: 8. The CDR3 loop spans 16 amino acids. Germline CDR1 reads SQVTM; CDR2 reads ANQGSEA. This chain's CDR3 is CSAFDRGYSGANVLTF. The CDR3 DNA sequence: TGCAGCGCCTTCGACAGGGGCTACTCTGGGGCCAACGTCCTGACTTTC.

This chain links TRBV28 with TRBJ1-6; D perhaps matches TRBD1 (5 bases). CDR1 and CDR2 from the germline V gene are MDHEN and SYDVKM. Trimming removed 6 bases from V and 12 bases from J, with 18 bases in between. CDR3 length: 14 amino acids. The CDR3 nucleotides read TGTGCCAGCAGAGCAGGGAACCTGGTAGGACCCCTCCACTTT. Protein: CASRAGNLVGPLHF. The full variable domain, rest sourced from reference TRBV28 and TRBJ1-6, is DVKVTQSSRYLVKRTGEKVFLECVQDMDHENMFWYRQDPGLGLRLIYFSYDVKMKEKGDIPEGYSVSREKKERFSLILESASTNQTSMYLCASRAGNLVGPLHFGNGTRLTVT.

The V call is TRBV24-1, the J call TRBJ2-2; possible D gene TRBD1, 6 bases. Trimming removed 10 bases from V and 1 base from J, with 12 bases in between. This CDR3 is 14 amino acids long. Looked up from germline, CDR1 is KGHDR and CDR2 is SFDVKD. The CDR3: CATEETGNTGELFF. The CDR3 nucleotides read TGTGCCACGGAGGAGACAGGGAACACCGGGGAGCTGTTTTTT.

The chain links TRBV20-1 to TRBJ2-2; D not resolved. Trimming removed 6 bases at V and 1 base at J, with 15 bases between. The CDR3 totals 15 residues. Per the germline V gene, CDR1 is DFQATT and CDR2 is SNEGSKA (reference sequence). CDR3 loop: CSAGTPLGNTGELFF. CDR3 coding DNA: TGCAGTGCCGGAACCCCCCTAGGGAACACCGGGGAGCTGTTTTTT.

This clonotype has more than one count but fewer than ten. V is TRBV7-2 and J is TRBJ1-2; perhaps TRBD1 as D (6 bases). V dropped 1 base and J dropped 13 bases, with 13 bases sitting between them. From germline, CDR1 is SGHTA and CDR2 FQGNSA. The CDR3 is 12 residues long. In DNA, the CDR3 is TGTGCCAGCAGCTTAGGGGTCCGGGGGGCCACCTTC. This encodes CASSLGVRGATF.

V and J are TRBV7-6 and TRBJ1-5; no clear D. The CDR3 extends over 13 amino acids. Germline V gene lookup returns CDR1 SGHVS and CDR2 FNYEAQ. The V end was cut by 4 bases, the J end by 4 bases, with 8 bases between. The CDR3, as DNA: TGTGCCAGCAGCTCAGGAGGGAATCAGCCCCAGCATTTT. This codes for CASSSGGNQPQHF.

This clonotype was picked up many times. This sequence joins TRBV12-3 or TRBV12-4 and TRBJ1-1; the D is unclear. V dropped 3 bases and J dropped 8 bases, with 7 bases sitting between them. CDR3 length: 11 amino acids. As DNA, the CDR3 is TGTGCCAGCAGTTTCGACCTCGAAGCTTTCTTT. Translation gives CASSFDLEAFF.

J is TRBJ2-5 and V is TRBV7-9; a weak D match, TRBD1 (5 bases). The CDR3 contains 15 residues. Per germline, CDR1 SEHNR and CDR2 FQNEAQ (reference sequence). The V and J ends lost 4 bases and 9 bases respectively, with 21 bases between them. In DNA form, the CDR3 reads TGTGCCAGCAGCTCCGACAGTGTATGGGTTGGGGCCCAGTACTTC. Its protein product is CASSSDSVWVGAQYF.

By proportion, this clonotype is medium-sized. The V and J genes are TRBV20-1 and TRBJ1-2, with 7 bases matching TRBD1. V trimming: 3 bases; J trimming: 0 bases; junction bases outside the gene matches: 7. This CDR3 contains 15 residues. Germline-derived CDR1 and CDR2 are DFQATT and SNEGSKA (reference sequence). CDR3 region: CSASNRGRTNYGYTF. The CDR3, as DNA: TGCAGTGCTAGTAACAGGGGCCGAACTAACTATGGCTACACCTTC.

This clonotype was found a few times. V and J are TRBV5-1 and TRBJ2-7; TRBD1 matches at 7 bases. Unmatched junction bases numbered 6, after V lost 0 bases and J lost 3 bases. This CDR3 is 15 amino acids long. Germline loops: CDR1 SGHRS, CDR2 YFSETQ. CDR3 in amino acids: CASSLVAGGRYEQYF. The DNA for the CDR3 is TGCGCCAGCAGCTTGGTAGCAGGGGGTCGCTACGAGCAGTACTTC. Complete variable domain (other parts from reference TRBV5-1 and TRBJ2-7): KAGVTQTPRYLIKTRGQQVTLSCSPISGHRSVSWYQQTPGQGLQFLFEYFSETQRNKGNFPGRFSGRQFSNSRSEMNVSTLELGDSALYLCASSLVAGGRYEQYFGPGTRLTVT.

This clonotype appeared once. A much larger clonotype is one base distant, so this may be a read error. V gene TRBV6-2 or TRBV6-3 combines with J gene TRBJ2-2; 8 bases line up with TRBD1. The CDR3 loop spans 15 amino acids. The germline gives CDR1 MNHEY, CDR2 SVGEGT. CDR3 sequence (DNA): TGTGCCTGCAGTACCCCGACAGGGGCCACCGGGGAGCTGTTTTTT. The encoded protein is CACSTPTGATGELFF.

DNA for the CDR3: TGTGCCAGCAGTTACCCCTCGGTGGGGGTGCATCGGAGCGGTGTTCGAGGGGATACGCAGTATTTT. The encoded protein is CASSYPSVGVHRSGVRGDTQYF. The rearrangement joins TRBV6-6 to TRBJ2-3, with D perhaps TRBD1 or TRBD2 (5 bases each). The CDR3 consists of 22 residues. V lost 2 bases and J lost 6, with 36 bases in between. The germline V gene encodes CDR1 MNHNY and CDR2 SVGAGI (reference sequence).

The sample holds a few counts of this clonotype. The V and J genes are TRBV5-1 and TRBJ1-2, with a tentative D call TRBD1 (6 bases). CDR1 SGHRS and CDR2 YFSETQ come from the germline V gene. CDR3 length equals 14 residues. The V gene lost 0 bases and the J gene lost 3 bases, with 9 bases spanning the gap. The CDR3 is CASSLGTDHYGYTF. CDR3 DNA: TGCGCCAGCAGCTTGGGGACAGACCACTATGGCTACACCTTC.

This clonotype has ten or more counts. V usage is TRBV4-3 and J usage is TRBJ1-4, with D uncertain. Trimming took 0 bases from V and 0 from J, leaving 5 bases between them. The CDR3 length is 15 residues. Germline CDR1 LGHNA, CDR2 YSLEER. The CDR3 spells CASSQDGATNEKLFF. In nucleotides, the CDR3 is TGCGCCAGCAGCCAAGACGGCGCAACTAATGAAAAACTGTTTTTT.

The rearrangement uses TRBV4-2 and TRBJ2-1; the match to TRBD2 covers 14 bases. The CDR3 sequence is 16 residues long. The V gene end was trimmed by 9 bases and the J gene end by 8 bases; junction bases not matched to a gene: 12. Germline loops: CDR1 LGHNA, CDR2 YNFKEQ. For the CDR3, the DNA is TGTGCCAGTAGCAATCCCGGGACTAGCGGGAGCCATGAGCAGTTCTTC. Protein product: CASSNPGTSGSHEQFF.

Only a few counts were recorded for this clonotype. The genes are TRBV18 and TRBJ2-1; unclear D gene. Trimming shortened V by 2 bases and J by 4 bases, and 12 bases separated the two germline ends. The germline V gene encodes CDR1 KGHSH and CDR2 LQKENI. This CDR3 comprises 15 residues. As DNA, the CDR3 is TGTGCCAGCTCACCAGTTTGGGCCGATTACAATGAGCAGTTCTTC. Its translation: CASSPVWADYNEQFF.